These 9 T cell receptor beta chains originate from one sample sequenced in a study of blood T cells in healthy people across ages. It was with a sample-barcoded 5' primer and a J-beta primer mix that a second PCR of roughly 7 to 12 cycles was run. MiXCR, run by TCRdb on the 5' RACE reads, gives a single entry per CDR3 protein. The data hold just over 1 million distinct CDR3 sequences, with 40% to 45% observed a single time. Sequencing input: blood. Receptors originate from a woman in her sixties or seventies in good health.

The J gene is TRBJ1-1, the V gene TRBV29-1; TRBD1 aligns across 9 bases. This CDR3 comprises 11 residues. Germline V gene lookup returns CDR1 SQVTM and CDR2 ANQGSEA. V gave up 6 bases and J gave up 5 bases; unmatched junction bases: 1. The CDR3 loop reads CSVTGGTEAFF. The DNA for the CDR3 is TGCAGCGTGACAGGGGGAACTGAAGCTTTCTTT.

This rearrangement joins TRBV11-2 to TRBJ2-3, with 11 bases fitting TRBD2. Trimming at V came to 5 bases and at J to 4 bases, leaving 8 bases not matched to a gene. The CDR3 sequence is 16 residues long. Germline-derived CDR1 and CDR2 are SGHAT and FQNNGV. The CDR3 nucleotides read TGTGCCAGCAGCCGCCGAACTAGCGGGAGTTCAGATACGCAGTATTTT. It encodes CASSRRTSGSSDTQYF.

The genes are TRBV11-2 and TRBJ2-6; D is unresolved. The CDR3 has 16 amino acids. Germline V gives CDR1 SGHAT, CDR2 FQNNGV. V was trimmed by 2 bases and J by 4 bases, leaving 12 bases between them. The CDR3 nucleotides are TGTGCCAGCAGCTTAACCTTTTTCCTCGGGGCCAACGTCCTGACTTTC. Encoded protein: CASSLTFFLGANVLTF.

The genes are TRBV4-3 and TRBJ1-6; the D gene is possibly TRBD1 (5 bases). Germline-derived CDR1 and CDR2 are LGHNA and YSLEER. V dropped 1 base and J dropped 8 bases, with 15 bases sitting between them. CDR3 length equals 16 residues. CDR3 sequence (DNA): TGCGCCAGCAGCCAAGTGATACGCCCCAGGGATTCACCCCTCCACTTT. This translates into CASSQVIRPRDSPLHF.

The V call is TRBV12-3 or TRBV12-4, the J call TRBJ1-6; the match to TRBD1 covers 10 bases. The ends lost 6 bases at V and 10 bases at J; junction bases unmatched: 3. This CDR3 region has 13 residues. The CDR3 is CASRGQGWSPLHF. Here the CDR3 DNA reads TGTGCCAGCAGGGGACAGGGGTGGTCACCCCTCCACTTT.

The chain is built from TRBV3-1 and TRBJ2-5, with a possible D match to TRBD2 (6 bases). Trimming removed 1 base at V and 1 base at J, with 16 bases between. The CDR3 contains 17 residues. Per germline, CDR1 LGHDT and CDR2 YNNKEL (reference sequence). In DNA, the CDR3 is TGTGCCAGCAGCCAAGTAGGGGCTAGCGAACCCCAAGAGACCCAGTACTTC. Protein sequence: CASSQVGASEPQETQYF.

The chain uses TRBV2 and TRBJ2-5; D gene ambiguous. CDR3 size: 11 residues. Germline CDR1 and CDR2: SNHLY and FYNNEI. V shed 7 bases and J shed 3 bases, with 6 bases lying between them. Written as DNA, the CDR3 is TGTGCCAGCATGGGCGAAGAGACCCAGTACTTC. Its protein is CASMGEETQYF.

This chain links TRBV29-1 with TRBJ2-1, with D possibly TRBD2 on 6 matching bases. Trimming stripped 0 bases from V and 7 bases from J, with 16 bases between. Germline CDR1 SQVTM, CDR2 ANQGSEA. CDR3 length equals 15 residues. CDR3 loop: CSVEDGWGRWNEQFF. For the CDR3, the DNA is TGCAGCGTTGAAGATGGATGGGGGAGGTGGAATGAGCAGTTCTTC.

The V call is TRBV3-1, the J call TRBJ2-5, with 7 nucleotides matching TRBD2. J gave up 4 bases and V 7 bases, and 12 bases lay outside the gene matches. The CDR3 is 15 residues long. From germline, CDR1 is LGHDT and CDR2 YNNKEL (reference sequence). The CDR3 here is CASTRLGGIGETQYF. The CDR3 nucleotides are TGTGCCAGCACCAGACTCGGGGGGATAGGAGAGACCCAGTACTTC.